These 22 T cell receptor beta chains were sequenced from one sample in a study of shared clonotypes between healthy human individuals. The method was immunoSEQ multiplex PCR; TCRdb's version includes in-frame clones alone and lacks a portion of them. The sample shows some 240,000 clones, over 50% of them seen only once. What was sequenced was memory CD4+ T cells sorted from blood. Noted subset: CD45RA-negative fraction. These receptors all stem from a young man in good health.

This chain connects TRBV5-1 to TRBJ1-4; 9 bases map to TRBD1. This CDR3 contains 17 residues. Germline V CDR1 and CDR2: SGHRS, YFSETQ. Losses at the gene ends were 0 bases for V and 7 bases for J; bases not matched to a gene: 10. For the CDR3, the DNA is TGCGCCAGCAGCTTGGGGCAGGACAGGGGACCGTCTGAAAAACTGTTTTTT. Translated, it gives CASSLGQDRGPSEKLFF.

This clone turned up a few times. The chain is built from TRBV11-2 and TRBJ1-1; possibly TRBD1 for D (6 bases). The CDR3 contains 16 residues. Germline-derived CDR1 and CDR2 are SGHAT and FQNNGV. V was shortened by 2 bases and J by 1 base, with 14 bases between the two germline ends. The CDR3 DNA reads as TGTGCCAGCAGCTTAAGGTTCGGGACAAAGAACACTGAAGCTTTCTTT. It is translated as CASSLRFGTKNTEAFF.

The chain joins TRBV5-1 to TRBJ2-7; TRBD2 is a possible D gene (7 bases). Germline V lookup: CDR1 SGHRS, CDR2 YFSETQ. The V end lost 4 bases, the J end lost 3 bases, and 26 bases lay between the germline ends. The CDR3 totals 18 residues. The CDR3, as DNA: TGCGCCAGCAGCGTCCAGTTGAAAGGGGGACTACAGAACTACGAGCAGTACTTC. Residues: CASSVQLKGGLQNYEQYF.

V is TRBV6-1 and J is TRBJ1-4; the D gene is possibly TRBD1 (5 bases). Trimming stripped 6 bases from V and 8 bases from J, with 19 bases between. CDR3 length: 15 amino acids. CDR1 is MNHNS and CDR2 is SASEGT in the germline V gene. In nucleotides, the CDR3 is TGTGCCAGCAGATCCGGCGGCCAGGGACGAGAAAAACTGTTTTTT. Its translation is CASRSGGQGREKLFF.

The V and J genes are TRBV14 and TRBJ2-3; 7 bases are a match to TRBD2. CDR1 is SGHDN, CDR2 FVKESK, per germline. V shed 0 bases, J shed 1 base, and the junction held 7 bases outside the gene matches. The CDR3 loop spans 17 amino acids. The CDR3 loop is CASSQDRRLAGTDTQYF. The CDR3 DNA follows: TGTGCCAGCAGCCAAGATAGGAGGCTAGCGGGCACAGATACGCAGTATTTT.

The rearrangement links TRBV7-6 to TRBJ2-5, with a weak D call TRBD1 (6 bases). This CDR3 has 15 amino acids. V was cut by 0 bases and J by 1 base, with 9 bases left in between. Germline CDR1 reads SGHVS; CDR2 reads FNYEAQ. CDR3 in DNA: TGTGCCAGCAGCTTAGCGGTGGACAGCCAAGAGACCCAGTACTTC. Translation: CASSLAVDSQETQYF.

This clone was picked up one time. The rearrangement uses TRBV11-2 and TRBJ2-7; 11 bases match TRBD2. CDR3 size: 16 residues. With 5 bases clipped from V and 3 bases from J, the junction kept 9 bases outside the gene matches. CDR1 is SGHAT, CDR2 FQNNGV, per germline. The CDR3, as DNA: TGTGCCAGCAGCCCTCAACCGGGACTAGCGGTCTACGAGCAGTACTTC. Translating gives CASSPQPGLAVYEQYF.

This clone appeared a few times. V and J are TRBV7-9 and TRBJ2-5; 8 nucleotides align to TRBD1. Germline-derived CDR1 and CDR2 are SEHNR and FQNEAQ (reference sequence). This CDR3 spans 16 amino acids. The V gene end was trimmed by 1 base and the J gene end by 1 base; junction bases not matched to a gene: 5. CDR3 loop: CASSLDRGRIQETQYF. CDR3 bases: TGTGCCAGCAGCTTAGACAGGGGGAGAATCCAAGAGACCCAGTACTTC.

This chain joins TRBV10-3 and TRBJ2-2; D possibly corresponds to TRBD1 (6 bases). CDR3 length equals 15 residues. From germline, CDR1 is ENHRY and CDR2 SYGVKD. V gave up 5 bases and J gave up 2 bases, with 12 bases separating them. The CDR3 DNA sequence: TGTGCCATCAGTCCCGGGACACCAAACACCGGGGAGCTGTTTTTT. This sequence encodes CAISPGTPNTGELFF.

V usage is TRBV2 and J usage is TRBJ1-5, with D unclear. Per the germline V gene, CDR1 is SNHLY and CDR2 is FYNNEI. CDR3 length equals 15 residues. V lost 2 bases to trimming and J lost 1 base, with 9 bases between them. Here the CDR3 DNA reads TGTGCCAGCAGTGAAAGCAGGCTAAGCAATCAGCCCCAGCATTTT. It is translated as CASSESRLSNQPQHF.

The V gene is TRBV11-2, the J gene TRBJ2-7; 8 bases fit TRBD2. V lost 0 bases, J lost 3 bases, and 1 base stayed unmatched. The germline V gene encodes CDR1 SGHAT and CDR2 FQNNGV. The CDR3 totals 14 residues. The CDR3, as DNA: TGTGCCAGCAGCTTAGATGCGGGAGGCTACGAGCAGTACTTC. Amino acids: CASSLDAGGYEQYF.

The CDR3: CASSRRTGGTSGNTIYF. CDR3 in DNA: TGTGCCAGCAGCCGAAGGACAGGGGGCACTTCTGGAAACACCATATATTTT. The V and J genes are TRBV14 and TRBJ1-3; 11 bases line up with TRBD1. Germline loops: CDR1 SGHDN, CDR2 FVKESK. The CDR3 has 17 residues. V dropped 4 bases and J dropped 1; count of bases not matched to a gene: 6.

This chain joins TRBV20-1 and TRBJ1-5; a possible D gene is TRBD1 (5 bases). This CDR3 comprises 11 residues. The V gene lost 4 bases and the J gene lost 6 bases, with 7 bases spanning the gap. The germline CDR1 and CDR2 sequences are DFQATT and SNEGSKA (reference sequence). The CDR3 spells CSATGGQPQHF. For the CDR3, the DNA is TGCAGTGCTACCGGGGGTCAGCCCCAGCATTTT.

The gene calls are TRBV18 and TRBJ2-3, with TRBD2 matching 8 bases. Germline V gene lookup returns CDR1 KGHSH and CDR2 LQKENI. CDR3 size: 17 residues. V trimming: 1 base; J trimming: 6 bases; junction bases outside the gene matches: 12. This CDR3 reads CASSPLLSGGDRDTQYF. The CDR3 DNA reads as TGTGCCAGCTCACCACTCCTATCGGGAGGGGATAGGGATACGCAGTATTTT.

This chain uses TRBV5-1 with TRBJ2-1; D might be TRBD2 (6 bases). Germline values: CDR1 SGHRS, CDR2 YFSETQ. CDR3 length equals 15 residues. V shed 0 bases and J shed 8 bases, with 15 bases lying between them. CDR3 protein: CASSLVLALGDEQFF. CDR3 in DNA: TGCGCCAGCAGCTTGGTTCTAGCGCTTGGGGATGAGCAGTTCTTC.

In nucleotides, the CDR3 is TGTGCCAGCAGTCAACTAGCGGGAGGGAGAAATGAGCAGTTCTTC. The encoded protein is CASSQLAGGRNEQFF. The chain recombines TRBV27 with TRBJ2-1; 13 nucleotides align to TRBD2. Looked up from germline, CDR1 is MNHEY and CDR2 is SMNVEV (reference sequence). The CDR3 totals 15 residues. With 5 bases clipped from V and 7 bases from J, the junction kept 5 bases outside the gene matches.

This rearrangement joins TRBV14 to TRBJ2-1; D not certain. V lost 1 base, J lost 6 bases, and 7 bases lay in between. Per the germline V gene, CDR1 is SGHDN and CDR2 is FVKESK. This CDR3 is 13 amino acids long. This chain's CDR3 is CASSQVIGNEQFF. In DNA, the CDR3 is TGTGCCAGCAGCCAAGTTATAGGCAATGAGCAGTTCTTC.

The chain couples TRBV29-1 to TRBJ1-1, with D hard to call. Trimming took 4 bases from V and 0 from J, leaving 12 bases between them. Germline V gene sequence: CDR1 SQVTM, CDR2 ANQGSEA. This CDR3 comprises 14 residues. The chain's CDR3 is CSVAIGRMNTEAFF. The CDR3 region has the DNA TGCAGCGTTGCGATTGGACGTATGAACACTGAAGCTTTCTTT.

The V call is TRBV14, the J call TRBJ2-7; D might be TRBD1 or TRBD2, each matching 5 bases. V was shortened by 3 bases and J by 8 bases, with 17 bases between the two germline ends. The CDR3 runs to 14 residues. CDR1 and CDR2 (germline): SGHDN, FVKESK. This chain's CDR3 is CASSQSRGFSQQYF. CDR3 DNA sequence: TGTGCCAGCAGCCAGTCCCGGGGCTTTAGTCAGCAGTACTTC.

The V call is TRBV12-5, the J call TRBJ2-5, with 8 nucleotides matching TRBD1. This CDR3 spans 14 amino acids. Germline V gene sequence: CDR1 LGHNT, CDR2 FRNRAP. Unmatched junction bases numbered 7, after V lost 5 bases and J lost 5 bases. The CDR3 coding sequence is TGTGCTAGTGGTGCAGGACAGGGTTCGGAGACCCAGTACTTC. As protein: CASGAGQGSETQYF. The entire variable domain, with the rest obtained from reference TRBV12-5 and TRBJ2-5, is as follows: DARVTQTPRHKVTEMGQEVTMRCQPILGHNTVFWYRQTMMQGLELLAYFRNRAPLDDSGMPKDRFSAEMPDATLATLKIQPSEPRDSAVYFCASGAGQGSETQYFGPGTRLLVL.

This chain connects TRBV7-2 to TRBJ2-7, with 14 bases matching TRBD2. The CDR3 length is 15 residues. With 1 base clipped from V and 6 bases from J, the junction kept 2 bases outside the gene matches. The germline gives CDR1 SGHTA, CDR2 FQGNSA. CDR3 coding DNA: TGTGCCAGCAGCTTAGAGGGACTAGCGGGAGTCGAGCAGTACTTC. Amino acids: CASSLEGLAGVEQYF.

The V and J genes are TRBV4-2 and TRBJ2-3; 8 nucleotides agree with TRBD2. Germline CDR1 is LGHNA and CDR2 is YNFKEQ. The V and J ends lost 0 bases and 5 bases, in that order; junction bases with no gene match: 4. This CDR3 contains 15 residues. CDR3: CASSQDRGGRDTQYF. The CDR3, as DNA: TGTGCCAGCAGCCAAGATCGCGGGGGGCGAGATACGCAGTATTTT.